These 22 T cell receptor beta chains originate from one sample sequenced in a study of neurological immune-mediated disorders. TCRdb fed the 5' RACE reads into MiXCR, producing one record per CDR3 protein. The sample has tens of thousands of distinct CDR3 sequences, around 3.6% seen once. The sequencing input was PBMCs. These receptors all come from a man in his thirties or forties with multiple sclerosis.

This clonotype has ten or more counts. This chain connects TRBV20-1 to TRBJ2-5; 8 bases align to TRBD1. Germline trimming cut 3 bases from V and 3 bases from J; bases unmatched to any gene: 3. The CDR3 spans 13 residues. Per the germline V gene, CDR1 is DFQATT and CDR2 is SNEGSKA (reference sequence). The CDR3 DNA reads TGCAGTGCTAGGAACAGGGGGGAAGAGACCCAGTACTTC. Protein: CSARNRGEETQYF.

This clonotype was counted many times. This rearrangement joins TRBV20-1 to TRBJ2-7; 10 positions match TRBD2. Trimming removed 3 bases from V and 5 bases from J; junction bases left unmatched: 7. Germline V gene data show CDR1 as DFQATT and CDR2 as SNEGSKA (reference sequence). This CDR3 region has 14 residues. CDR3 in DNA: TGCAGTGCTAGTAAGCGGGAGGGCCTAAACGAGCAGTACTTC. This sequence encodes CSASKREGLNEQYF.

This clonotype was recorded many times. The V gene is TRBV7-9, the J gene TRBJ2-2, with D unclear. CDR1 and CDR2 (germline): SEHNR, FQNEAQ (reference sequence). The CDR3 length is 16 residues. Trimming took off 3 bases at V and 0 bases at J, with 11 bases between the two ends. CDR3 sequence: CASSFPDASNTGELFF. CDR3 coding DNA: TGTGCCAGCAGCTTTCCTGATGCCTCGAACACCGGGGAGCTGTTTTTT.

This clonotype came up many times. The chain joins TRBV20-1 to TRBJ1-1; D gene uncertain. This CDR3 has 12 residues. The V and J ends lost 1 base and 6 bases respectively, with 9 bases between them. Per germline, CDR1 DFQATT and CDR2 SNEGSKA (reference sequence). The CDR3 bases are TGCAGTGCTAGAGGTGTGAGGGCTGAAGCTTTCTTT. This encodes CSARGVRAEAFF.

This clonotype was counted at least ten times. The chain couples TRBV20-1 to TRBJ1-1; 7 bases are a match to TRBD1. From germline, CDR1 is DFQATT and CDR2 SNEGSKA (reference sequence). Trimming took 6 bases from V and 5 from J; bases not matched to a gene: 12. CDR3 size: 14 residues. The CDR3 sequence: CSAASGTRGTEAFF. In DNA form, the CDR3 reads TGCAGTGCCGCATCCGGGACCAGGGGGACTGAAGCTTTCTTT.

Points on this clonotype: Compared with germline, one end of the junction differs, possibly owing to a read error. The chain is built from TRBV11-3 and TRBJ2-1; weak D call: TRBD1 (7 bases). Germline V gene data show CDR1 as SGHNT and CDR2 as YENEEA. The CDR3 totals 15 residues. CDR3: CAISPGGLPYNEQFF. Written as DNA, the CDR3 is TGTGCCATCAGCCCAGGGGGACTCCCCTACAATGAGCAGTTCTTC.

This clonotype occurred many times. This chain links TRBV27 with TRBJ1-1, with a weak D call TRBD1 (5 bases). V dropped 0 bases and J dropped 0 bases, with 8 bases sitting between them. Germline-derived CDR1 and CDR2 are MNHEY and SMNVEV (reference sequence). The CDR3 runs 15 residues. For the CDR3, the DNA is TGTGCCAGCAGTTTATCGGGGGTCATGAACACTGAAGCTTTCTTT. It specifies CASSLSGVMNTEAFF.

The gene calls are TRBV5-1 and TRBJ2-7, with 9 nucleotides matching TRBD2. The CDR3 consists of 14 residues. V was clipped by 4 bases and J by 4 bases; unmatched bases: 6. The germline gives CDR1 SGHRS, CDR2 YFSETQ. This chain's CDR3 is CASSEVAGAYEQYF. Here the CDR3 DNA reads TGCGCCAGCAGCGAGGTAGCGGGAGCATACGAGCAGTACTTC.

The table lists this clonotype with many counts. The chain combines TRBV20-1 with TRBJ2-7; D is perhaps TRBD2 (6 bases). The V end lost 6 bases, the J end lost 4 bases, and 19 bases lay between the germline ends. Germline V gene lookup returns CDR1 DFQATT and CDR2 SNEGSKA (reference sequence). This CDR3 has 14 amino acids. Here the CDR3 reads CSAPSGDSIYEQYF. The CDR3 DNA reads as TGCAGTGCCCCCTCGGGGGACTCGATATACGAGCAGTACTTC.

This clonotype was observed many times. This sequence joins TRBV5-1 and TRBJ1-2, with 8 bases identical to TRBD1. The CDR3 extends over 13 amino acids. Germline trimming cut 4 bases from V and 6 bases from J; bases unmatched to any gene: 5. In germline, CDR1 is SGHRS, CDR2 YFSETQ. In nucleotides, the CDR3 is TGCGCCAGCAGCCAGGGGACAGGCGATGGCTACACCTTC. As protein: CASSQGTGDGYTF.

Ten or more counts support this clonotype. The rearrangement joins TRBV11-2 to TRBJ2-5, with 12 positions matching TRBD2. In germline, CDR1 is SGHAT, CDR2 FQNNGV. The V and J ends lost 2 bases and 3 bases, in that order; junction bases with no gene match: 4. The CDR3 spans 16 residues. CDR3 protein: CASSLRLAGAEETQYF. CDR3 DNA sequence: TGTGCCAGCAGCTTACGACTAGCGGGGGCTGAAGAGACCCAGTACTTC.

There are many counts of this clonotype. V gene TRBV7-8 combines with J gene TRBJ2-7; D call uncertain. Looked up from germline, CDR1 is SGHVS and CDR2 is FQNEAQ. The CDR3 length is 13 residues. V lost 2 bases and J 2 bases, leaving 7 bases between the germline ends. CDR3 coding DNA: TGTGCCAGCAGCTTACGGACCACCTACGAGCAGTACTTC. It specifies CASSLRTTYEQYF. The full variable domain, in which reference TRBV7-8 and TRBJ2-7 provide the parts outside the CDR3, is GAGVSQSPRYKVAKRGQDVALRCDPISGHVSLFWYQQALGQGPEFLTYFQNEAQLDKSGLPSDRFFAERPEGSVSTLKIQRTQQEDSAVYLCASSLRTTYEQYFGPGTRLTVT.

This clonotype occurred many times. The genes are TRBV12-3 or TRBV12-4 and TRBJ2-3, with 10 bases matching TRBD1. The V gene end was trimmed by 6 bases and the J gene end by 5 bases; junction bases not matched to a gene: 5. The CDR3 consists of 14 residues. CDR3 in DNA: TGTGCCAGCAGCAGGACAGGGGGACGAGATACGCAGTATTTT. As protein: CASSRTGGRDTQYF.

A few counts support this clonotype. The V call is TRBV11-3, the J call TRBJ2-1, with TRBD2 matching over 7 bases. Losses at the gene ends were 4 bases for V and 4 bases for J; bases not matched to a gene: 1. The CDR3 is 13 residues long. Germline loops: CDR1 SGHNT, CDR2 YENEEA. The CDR3 DNA sequence: TGTGCCAGCAGCTCGCGGGGGTACAATGAGCAGTTCTTC. Protein product: CASSSRGYNEQFF. The entire variable domain, with the rest obtained from reference TRBV11-3 and TRBJ2-1, is as follows: EAGVVQSPRYKIIEKKQPVAFWCNPISGHNTLYWYLQNLGQGPELLIRYENEEAVDDSQLPKDRFSAERLKGVDSTLKIQPAELGDSAVYLCASSSRGYNEQFFGPGTRLTVL.

This clonotype was seen many times. The chain couples TRBV7-2 to TRBJ2-1; no clear D gene. In germline, CDR1 is SGHTA, CDR2 FQGNSA. There are 12 residues in the CDR3. V lost 6 bases and J lost 8, with 11 bases in between. The CDR3 protein is CASSFGLHEQFF. The DNA of the CDR3 is TGTGCCAGCAGTTTTGGGTTACATGAGCAGTTCTTC.

This clonotype was picked up many times. This chain uses TRBV7-2 with TRBJ1-6; no clear D gene. Trimming shortened V by 3 bases and J by 3 bases, and 9 bases separated the two germline ends. The CDR3 is 15 residues long. Germline V gives CDR1 SGHTA, CDR2 FQGNSA. The DNA for the CDR3 is TGTGCCAGCAGCTTGCAACCCAACTATAATTCACCCCTCCACTTT. This sequence encodes CASSLQPNYNSPLHF.

This clonotype was found many times. The chain has TRBV6-5 and TRBJ2-1, with 10 bases identical to TRBD2. Germline CDR1 reads MNHEY; CDR2 reads SVGAGI. The CDR3 is made up of 15 amino acids. V lost 4 bases, J lost 4 bases, and 4 bases stayed unmatched. The CDR3 nucleotides are TGTGCCAGCAGTTGGGGGACTAGCGAATACAATGAGCAGTTCTTC. Translated, it gives CASSWGTSEYNEQFF.

This clonotype has ten or more counts. The rearrangement uses TRBV7-6 and TRBJ2-1, with 7 positions matching TRBD2. Germline trimming cut 5 bases from V and 2 bases from J; bases unmatched to any gene: 6. Germline V gene lookup returns CDR1 SGHVS and CDR2 FNYEAQ. CDR3 length equals 15 residues. The DNA for the CDR3 is TGTGCCAGCAGCAAAACTAGCGCGACCTACAATGAGCAGTTCTTC. Translation: CASSKTSATYNEQFF.

This clonotype was seen a few times. This CDR3 is CASSLEGQKMNTEAFF. The CDR3 DNA follows: TGCGCCAGCAGCTTGGAGGGACAAAAAATGAACACTGAAGCTTTCTTT. The chain carries TRBV5-1 and TRBJ1-1; D possibly corresponds to TRBD1 (6 bases). The CDR3 consists of 16 residues. Germline CDR1 SGHRS, CDR2 YFSETQ. V shed 0 bases and J shed 0 bases, with 12 bases lying between them.

This clonotype was detected ten times or more. V gene TRBV5-8 combines with J gene TRBJ2-7, with D tentatively TRBD2 (5 bases). CDR3 length: 11 amino acids. The germline CDR1 and CDR2 sequences are SGHTS and YDEGEE. V lost 4 bases to trimming and J lost 3 bases, with 5 bases between them. The DNA of the CDR3 is TGTGCCAGCAGCGACTACTACGAGCAGTACTTC. This codes for CASSDYYEQYF.

This clonotype was picked up many times. The V gene is TRBV6-5, the J gene TRBJ1-6; no clear D gene. The length of the CDR3 is 15 residues. Germline values: CDR1 MNHEY, CDR2 SVGAGI. Trimming took 6 bases from V and 6 from J, leaving 15 bases between them. The CDR3 DNA reads TGTGCCAGCAGGACTCCGTCCGGGTCTAATTCACCCCTCCACTTT. Protein product: CASRTPSGSNSPLHF.

This clonotype was seen a few times. The chain employs TRBV7-3 and TRBJ1-1, with 9 nucleotides matching TRBD1. The junction had 3 bases not matched to a gene; V was cut back by 4 bases and J by 9 bases. Per germline, CDR1 SGHTA and CDR2 FQGTGA. The CDR3 loop spans 12 amino acids. The CDR3: CASSSYRGQAFF. CDR3 bases: TGTGCCAGCAGCTCCTACAGGGGGCAAGCTTTCTTT. Drawing the rest from reference TRBV7-3 and TRBJ1-1, the complete variable domain is GAGVSQTPSNKVTEKGKYVELRCDPISGHTALYWYRQSLGQGPEFLIYFQGTGAADDSGLPNDRFFAVRPEGSVSTLKIQRTERGDSAVYLCASSSYRGQAFFGQGTRLTVV.